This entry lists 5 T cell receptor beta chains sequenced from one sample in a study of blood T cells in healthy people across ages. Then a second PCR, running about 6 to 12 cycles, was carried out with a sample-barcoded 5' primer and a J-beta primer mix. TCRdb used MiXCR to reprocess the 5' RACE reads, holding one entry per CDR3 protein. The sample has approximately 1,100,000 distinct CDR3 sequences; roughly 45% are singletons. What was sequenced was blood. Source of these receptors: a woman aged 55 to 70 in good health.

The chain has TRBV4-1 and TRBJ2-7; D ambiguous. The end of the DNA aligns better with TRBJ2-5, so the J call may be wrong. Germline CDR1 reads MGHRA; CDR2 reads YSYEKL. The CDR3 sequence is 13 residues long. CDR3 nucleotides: TGCGCCAGCAGCCAGGCCCCGAAAGAGACCCAGTACTTC. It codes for CASSQAPKETQYF.

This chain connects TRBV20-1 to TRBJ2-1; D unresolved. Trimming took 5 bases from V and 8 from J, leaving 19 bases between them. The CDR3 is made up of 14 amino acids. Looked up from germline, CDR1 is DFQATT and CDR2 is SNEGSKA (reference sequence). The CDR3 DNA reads TGCAGTGCTTTAACTACGGAAGGTCATCATGAGCAGTTCTTC. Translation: CSALTTEGHHEQFF.

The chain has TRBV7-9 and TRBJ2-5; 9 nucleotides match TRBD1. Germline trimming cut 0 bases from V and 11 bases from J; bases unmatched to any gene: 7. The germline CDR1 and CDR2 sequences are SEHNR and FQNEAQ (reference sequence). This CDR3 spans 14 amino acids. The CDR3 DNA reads TGTGCCAGCAGCTTAGCCGGGACAGGGTGTGAGCAGTACTTC. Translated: CASSLAGTGCEQYF. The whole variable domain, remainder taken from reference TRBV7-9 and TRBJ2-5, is DTGVSQNPRHKITKRGQNVTFRCDPISEHNRLYWYRQTLGQGPEFLTYFQNEAQLEKSRLLSDRFSAERPKGSFSTLEIQRTEQGDSAMYLCASSLAGTGCEQYFGPGTRLLVL.

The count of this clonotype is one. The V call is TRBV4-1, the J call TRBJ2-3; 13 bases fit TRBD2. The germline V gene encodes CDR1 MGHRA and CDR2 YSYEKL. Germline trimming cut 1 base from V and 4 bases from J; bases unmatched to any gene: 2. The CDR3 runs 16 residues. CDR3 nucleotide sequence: TGCGCCAGCAGCCAAGTCGGACTAGCGGGAGCAGATACGCAGTATTTT. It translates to CASSQVGLAGADTQYF.

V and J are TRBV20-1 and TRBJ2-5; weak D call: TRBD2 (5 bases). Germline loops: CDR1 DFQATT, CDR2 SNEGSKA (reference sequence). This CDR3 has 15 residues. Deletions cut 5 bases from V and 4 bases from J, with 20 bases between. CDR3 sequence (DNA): TGCAGTGCTCGGTCGAGGGAAGGTTGGGGAGAGACCCAGTACTTC. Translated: CSARSREGWGETQYF.